This TCR beta chain comes out of a study of T cell changes during pregnancy in multiple sclerosis. This table comes from immunoSEQ multiplex PCR, and its TCRdb copy is limited to in-frame clones, with some not included. The sample lists under 65,000 clones, more than 90% occurring once. V dropped 3 bases and J dropped 6; count of bases not matched to a gene: 10. The CDR3 runs 15 residues. Looked up from germline, CDR1 is MDHEN and CDR2 is SYDVKM. The sample in question was peripheral blood, obtained in the second trimester of pregnancy. The chain carries TRBV28 and TRBJ1-1; 7 bases line up with TRBD1. The source is a female donor with multiple sclerosis, enrolled in a pregnancy study. The CDR3 protein is CASSLGRQGGPEAFF. CDR3 bases: TGTGCCAGCAGTTTGGGTCGCCAAGGGGGCCCTGAAGCTTTCTTT.